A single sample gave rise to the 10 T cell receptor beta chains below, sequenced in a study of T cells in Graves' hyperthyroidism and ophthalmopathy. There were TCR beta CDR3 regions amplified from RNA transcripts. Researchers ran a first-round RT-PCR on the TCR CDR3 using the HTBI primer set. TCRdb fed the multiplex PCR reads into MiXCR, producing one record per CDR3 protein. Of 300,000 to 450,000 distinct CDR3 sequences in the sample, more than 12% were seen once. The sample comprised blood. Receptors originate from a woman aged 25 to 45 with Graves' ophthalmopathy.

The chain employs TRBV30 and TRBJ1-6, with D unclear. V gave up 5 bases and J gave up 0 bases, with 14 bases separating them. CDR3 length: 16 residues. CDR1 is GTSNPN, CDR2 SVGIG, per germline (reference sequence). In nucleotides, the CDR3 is TGTGCCTGGGGGGTACCGTCGAGCTCCTATAATTCACCCCTCCACTTT. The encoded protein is CAWGVPSSSYNSPLHF.

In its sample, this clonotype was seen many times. CDR3 in amino acids: CASSLALTGVTEAFF. In DNA, the CDR3 is TGTGCCAGCAGCTTAGCCCTGACAGGGGTAACTGAAGCTTTCTTT. The gene calls are TRBV7-2 and TRBJ1-1, with 8 bases identical to TRBD1. The V gene's germline CDR1 is SGHTA and CDR2 FQGNSA. The length of the CDR3 is 15 residues. J gave up 5 bases and V 0 bases, and 5 bases lay outside the gene matches. The entire variable domain, with the rest obtained from reference TRBV7-2 and TRBJ1-1, is as follows: GAGVSQSPSNKVTEKGKDVELRCDPISGHTALYWYRQSLGQGLEFLIYFQGNSAPDKSGLPSDRFSAERTGGSVSTLTIQRTQQEDSAVYLCASSLALTGVTEAFFGQGTRLTVV.

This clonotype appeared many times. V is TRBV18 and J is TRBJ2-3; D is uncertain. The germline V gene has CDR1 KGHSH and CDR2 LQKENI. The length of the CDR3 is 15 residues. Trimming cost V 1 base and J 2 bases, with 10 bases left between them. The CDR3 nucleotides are TGTGCCAGCTCACCACTTTCGGCCTTCACAGATACGCAGTATTTT. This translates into CASSPLSAFTDTQYF.

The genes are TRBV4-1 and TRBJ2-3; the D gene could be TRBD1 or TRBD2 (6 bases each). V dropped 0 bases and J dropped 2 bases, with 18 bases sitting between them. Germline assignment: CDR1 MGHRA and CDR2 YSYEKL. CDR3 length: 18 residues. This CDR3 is CASSQDFVNGGYTDTQYF. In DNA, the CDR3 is TGCGCCAGCAGCCAAGATTTCGTAAACGGGGGCTACACAGATACGCAGTATTTT.

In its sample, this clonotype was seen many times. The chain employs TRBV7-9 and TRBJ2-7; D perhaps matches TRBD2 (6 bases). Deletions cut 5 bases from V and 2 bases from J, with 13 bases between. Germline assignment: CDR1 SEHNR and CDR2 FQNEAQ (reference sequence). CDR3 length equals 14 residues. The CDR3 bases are TGTGCCAGCAGCAAACCGGGACTGCCCTACGAGCAGTACTTC. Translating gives CASSKPGLPYEQYF.

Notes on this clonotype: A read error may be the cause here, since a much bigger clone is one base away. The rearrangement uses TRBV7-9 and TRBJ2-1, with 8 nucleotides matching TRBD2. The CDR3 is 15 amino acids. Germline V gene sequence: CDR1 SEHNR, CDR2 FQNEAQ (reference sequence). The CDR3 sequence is CASSQERESYNEQLF. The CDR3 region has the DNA TGTGCCAGCAGCCAAGAGCGGGAGAGCTACAATGAGCAGCTCTTC.

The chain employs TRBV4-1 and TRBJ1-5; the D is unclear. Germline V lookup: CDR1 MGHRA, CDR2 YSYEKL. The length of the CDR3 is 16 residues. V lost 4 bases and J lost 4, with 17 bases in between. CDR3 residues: CASSRIFSGENQPQHF. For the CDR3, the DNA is TGCGCCAGCAGCCGAATCTTTAGTGGGGAAAATCAGCCCCAGCATTTT.

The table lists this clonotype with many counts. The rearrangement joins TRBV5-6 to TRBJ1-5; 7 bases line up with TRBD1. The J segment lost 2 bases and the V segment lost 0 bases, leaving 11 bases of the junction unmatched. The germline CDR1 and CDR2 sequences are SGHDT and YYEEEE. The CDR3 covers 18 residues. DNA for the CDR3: TGTGCCAGCAGCTTGGCGATGCAGGGGGATAGTGGCAATCAGCCCCAGCATTTT. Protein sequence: CASSLAMQGDSGNQPQHF.

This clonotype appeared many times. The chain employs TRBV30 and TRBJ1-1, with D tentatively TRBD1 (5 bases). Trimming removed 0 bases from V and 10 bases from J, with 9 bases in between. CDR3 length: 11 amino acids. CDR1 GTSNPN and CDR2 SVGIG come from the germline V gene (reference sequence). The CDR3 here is CAWSVLRGAFF. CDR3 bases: TGTGCCTGGAGTGTACTTAGGGGAGCTTTCTTT.

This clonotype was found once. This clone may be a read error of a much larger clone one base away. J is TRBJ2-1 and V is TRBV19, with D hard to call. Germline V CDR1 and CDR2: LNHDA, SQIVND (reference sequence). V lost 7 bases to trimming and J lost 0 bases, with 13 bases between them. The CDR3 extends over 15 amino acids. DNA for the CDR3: TGTGCCAGTAAGCCGTTGATAGGCTCCTACAATGAGCAGTTCTTC. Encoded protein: CASKPLIGSYNEQFF.